This entry lists 8 T cell receptor beta chains sequenced from one sample in a study of cytomegalovirus exposure and HLA in healthy donors. Primers: 60 Vbeta forward and 13 Jbeta reverse. Repertoires were generated with immunoSEQ multiplex PCR, while TCRdb's copy carries only in-frame clones and drops some. The data hold some 150,000 clones, with about a tenth observed a single time. The sequenced sample was PBMCs. The receptors were gathered from a male donor in good health and CMV-seronegative.

This chain joins TRBV7-2 and TRBJ1-2; 10 bases fit TRBD1. V dropped 3 bases and J dropped 8; count of bases not matched to a gene: 6. CDR1 and CDR2 from the germline V gene are SGHTA and FQGNSA. The CDR3 consists of 14 residues. The CDR3 is CASSFRQGAEGYTF. The DNA of the CDR3 is TGTGCCAGCAGCTTTCGACAGGGGGCGGAGGGCTACACCTTC.

The chain has TRBV7-2 and TRBJ2-7; 9 bases line up with TRBD1. This CDR3 is 15 amino acids long. Germline-derived CDR1 and CDR2 are SGHTA and FQGNSA. V gave up 5 bases and J gave up 2 bases; unmatched junction bases: 7. The CDR3 DNA is TGTGCCAGCAGCGTGTCCTGGACAGGGGCCTACGAGCAGTACTTC. Translated: CASSVSWTGAYEQYF.

V gene TRBV11-2 combines with J gene TRBJ2-5; 10 bases map to TRBD2. CDR1 SGHAT and CDR2 FQNNGV come from the germline V gene. The trim removed 2 bases at V and 5 bases at J, leaving 11 bases unmatched. The CDR3 has 17 amino acids. Written as DNA, the CDR3 is TGTGCCAGCAGCTTAAAAGCGGGAGGGCCGAGGGGGGAGACCCAGTACTTC. It yields the protein CASSLKAGGPRGETQYF.

V usage is TRBV5-6 and J usage is TRBJ2-3; 10 nucleotides agree with TRBD2. CDR3 length: 15 amino acids. CDR1 and CDR2 (germline): SGHDT, YYEEEE. With 5 bases clipped from V and 4 bases from J, the junction kept 7 bases outside the gene matches. The CDR3: CASRRTSGVADTQYF. CDR3 DNA: TGTGCCAGCAGACGGACTAGCGGAGTAGCAGATACGCAGTATTTT.

This clone was counted only a few times. The chain couples TRBV5-4 to TRBJ1-3, with TRBD1 identical over 9 bases. This CDR3 spans 17 amino acids. V lost 4 bases and J lost 1; bases outside the gene matches: 9. Germline loops: CDR1 SGHNT, CDR2 YYREEE (reference sequence). The CDR3 loop reads CASSPNPGTGSGNTIYF. The CDR3 nucleotides read TGTGCCAGCAGCCCAAATCCAGGGACAGGGTCTGGAAACACCATATATTTT.

The sample holds a few counts of this clone. This chain connects TRBV6-1 to TRBJ1-6; D is unresolved. Germline CDR1 MNHNS, CDR2 SASEGT. The CDR3 is 16 amino acids. Trimming stripped 4 bases from V and 0 bases from J, with 10 bases between. CDR3 in DNA: TGTGCCAGCAGTGGGGCCCGGGGCTCCTATAATTCACCCCTCCACTTT. Translated: CASSGARGSYNSPLHF.

This rearrangement joins TRBV19 to TRBJ2-7, with a possible D match to TRBD2 (6 bases). In germline, CDR1 is LNHDA, CDR2 SQIVND (reference sequence). Trimming removed 3 bases at V and 4 bases at J, with 19 bases between. This CDR3 contains 16 residues. The CDR3 DNA reads TGTGCCAGTAGTATGACTAAGCGGGCAGGACCGTACGAGCAGTACTTC. Translation gives CASSMTKRAGPYEQYF.

The chain carries TRBV27 and TRBJ2-1; a weak D match, TRBD1 (6 bases). From germline, CDR1 is MNHEY and CDR2 SMNVEV (reference sequence). V lost 5 bases to trimming and J lost 5 bases, with 10 bases between them. This CDR3 is built from 13 residues. The DNA of the CDR3 is TGTGCCAGCAGTATGACAGGAAACAATGAGCAGTTCTTC. Translated, it gives CASSMTGNNEQFF.